This T cell receptor (beta chain) was observed in a study of cytomegalovirus exposure and HLA in healthy donors. Study information: About 85 million unique TCRs from HLA-typed donors were held in an early release of data. General study points: Apparent HLA restriction characterized most CMV-associated TCR beta chains in a later analysis. A previous analysis found most TCR beta V segments productive roughly 87% or roughly 30% of the time. For most subjects, TCR beta sequences were reported to predict HLA-A and HLA-B alleles with accuracy.

The germline V and J ends were trimmed by 6 bases and 3 bases, with 12 bases remaining between them. CDR3 size: 12 residues. Germline-derived CDR1 and CDR2 are SQVTM and ANQGSEA. Remarks on this clone: The antigen remains unidentified.

PCR involved 60 Vbeta and 13 Jbeta primers. Assay: immunoSEQ multiplex PCR; the TCRdb copy retains only in-frame clones and omits some. In the table there are some 120,000 clones, less than 80% of which are singletons. The receptor's source is a middle-aged man in good health and CMV-seropositive. Sequenced: PBMCs. J is TRBJ2-7 and V is TRBV29-1, with D possibly being TRBD1 (5 bases). DNA of the CDR3: TGCAGCGTAGGGGATCACGGCTACGAGCAGTACTTC. Its protein product is CSVGDHGYEQYF.